The rows below give T cell receptor beta chains drawn from one sample of a study. Each CDR3 protein gets one entry after TCRdb re-called the RT-PCR reads with MiXCR. The table records about 680,000 distinct CDR3 sequences, 13% to 15% of them present only once. The sample was memory CD4+ T cells from blood. Every receptor here comes from a female donor in good health, serving as a healthy control. Both conserved end residues are part of each CDR3. A D gene is named only where the DNA matches it firmly. Only part of the rows carry a size: once, few, many, or a class if the clone is expanded.

V: TRBV15
D: -
size: -
J: TRBJ1-2
CDR3: CATSRSLGAGHGYTF
DNA: TGTGCCACCAGCAGATCCCTGGGGGCAGGGCATGGCTACACCTTC

V: TRBV6-4
D: -
size: -
J: TRBJ2-7
CDR3: CASRADRVYAPIAYEQYF
DNA: TGTGCCAGCAGAGCCGACAGAGTCTATGCGCCGATTGCCTACGAGCAGTACTTC

V: TRBV29-1
D: TRBD1
size: many
J: TRBJ2-2
CDR3: CSVGTGTTGELFF
DNA: TGCAGCGTCGGGACAGGTACAACCGGGGAGCTGTTTTTT

V: TRBV20-1
D: TRBD1
size: few
J: TRBJ1-5
CDR3: CSARPAGQGRQPQHF
DNA: TGCAGTGCTAGACCCGCCGGACAGGGACGGCAGCCCCAGCATTTT

V: TRBV4-2
D: -
size: few
J: TRBJ2-1
CDR3: CASSILGPSYNEQFF
DNA: TGTGCCAGCAGCATCCTAGGCCCCTCCTACAATGAGCAGTTCTTC

V: TRBV12-3/TRBV12-4
D: TRBD2
size: few
J: TRBJ2-7
CDR3: CASSLRREAPVEQYF
DNA: TGTGCCAGCAGTTTAAGGCGGGAGGCCCCGGTCGAGCAGTACTTC

V: TRBV4-2
D: TRBD1
size: many
J: TRBJ1-2
CDR3: CASSQDSGTGDDYTF
DNA: TGTGCCAGCAGCCAAGACAGCGGGACAGGGGACGACTACACCTTC

V: TRBV6-2/TRBV6-3
D: TRBD1
size: -
J: TRBJ2-7
CDR3: CASSYSETGVSYEQYF
DNA: TGTGCCAGCAGTTACTCGGAGACAGGGGTTTCCTACGAGCAGTACTTC

V: TRBV6-2/TRBV6-3
D: -
size: -
J: TRBJ1-1
CDR3: CASSYPDITTTEAFF
DNA: TGTGCCAGCAGTTACCCCGACATAACCACCACTGAAGCTTTCTTT

V: TRBV20-1
D: -
size: many
J: TRBJ2-5
CDR3: CSATRETRVGAQYF
DNA: TGCAGTGCTACAAGGGAGACGCGGGTTGGGGCCCAGTACTTC

V: TRBV5-1
D: TRBD2
size: -
J: TRBJ2-7
CDR3: CASRLGAGGSYEQYF
DNA: TGCGCCAGCAGATTGGGAGCGGGAGGTAGCTACGAGCAGTACTTC

V: TRBV11-2
D: -
size: many
J: TRBJ2-7
CDR3: CASSLPGPYEQYF
DNA: TGTGCCAGCAGCCTACCGGGACCTTACGAGCAGTACTTC

V: TRBV29-1
D: -
size: few
J: TRBJ2-2
CDR3: CSVLGARTTNTGELFF
DNA: TGCAGCGTTCTAGGGGCCAGGACTACGAACACCGGGGAGCTGTTTTTT

V: TRBV19
D: TRBD1
size: few
J: TRBJ1-2
CDR3: CASSIGQGHGYTF
DNA: TGTGCCAGTAGTATCGGACAGGGACATGGCTACACCTTC

V: TRBV11-2
D: -
size: -
J: TRBJ1-2
CDR3: CASSKEVGMGYGYTF
DNA: TGTGCCAGCAGCAAGGAGGTGGGGATGGGGTATGGCTACACCTTC

V: TRBV5-1
D: TRBD2
size: -
J: TRBJ2-7
CDR3: CASSPQTSGYSYEQYF
DNA: TGCGCCAGCAGCCCACAGACTAGCGGGTACTCCTACGAGCAGTACTTC

V: TRBV10-3
D: -
size: few
J: TRBJ2-7
CDR3: CAIRSGRFPEQYF
DNA: TGTGCCATCAGGTCGGGTCGGTTTCCCGAGCAGTACTTC

V: TRBV20-1
D: -
size: many
J: TRBJ2-7
CDR3: CSASHVLEQYF
DNA: TGCAGTGCTAGTCACGTACTCGAGCAGTACTTC

V: TRBV29-1
D: TRBD2
size: many
J: TRBJ2-7
CDR3: CSVEPAGLAGGEQYF
DNA: TGCAGCGTTGAACCCGCTGGACTAGCGGGAGGCGAGCAGTACTTC

V: TRBV29-1
D: -
size: -
J: TRBJ2-6
CDR3: CSVPQGPDSGANVLTF
DNA: TGCAGCGTTCCCCAGGGGCCCGACTCTGGGGCCAACGTCCTGACTTTC

V: TRBV20-1
D: -
size: few
J: TRBJ2-7
CDR3: CSASFGPSYEQYF
DNA: TGCAGTGCTAGTTTCGGCCCCTCCTACGAGCAGTACTTC

V: TRBV10-3
D: TRBD1
size: many
J: TRBJ2-1
CDR3: CAISESAQGASNEQFF
DNA: TGTGCCATCAGTGAGTCGGCTCAGGGGGCAAGTAATGAGCAGTTCTTC

V: TRBV19
D: -
size: few
J: TRBJ2-5
CDR3: CASRGRRGAYF
DNA: TGTGCCAGTAGGGGCCGACGTGGCGCGTACTTC

V: TRBV20-1
D: -
size: few
J: TRBJ1-5
CDR3: CSAREVRDQPQHF
DNA: TGCAGTGCTAGAGAGGTACGGGATCAGCCCCAGCATTTT

V: TRBV6-2/TRBV6-3
D: -
size: many
J: TRBJ1-1
CDR3: CASAWLGTEAFF
DNA: TGTGCCAGCGCCTGGCTGGGGACTGAAGCTTTCTTT

V: TRBV5-4
D: -
size: few
J: TRBJ2-5
CDR3: CASAPGPEVGPETQYF
DNA: TGTGCCAGCGCACCGGGGCCCGAGGTGGGTCCGGAGACCCAGTACTTC